This T cell receptor (beta chain) was profiled in a study of T cell responses to AZD1222 COVID-19 vaccine. Combined were second doses at about 4 or about 12 weeks. The study's findings and limits: Unmutated variant regions reportedly attract nearly half of all spike-specific TCRs.

The table came from immunoSEQ multiplex PCR; TCRdb's copy has only in-frame clones and leaves some out. The sample includes 95,000 to 100,000 clones, roughly 90% of them seen just once. A note on this clone: Antigen specificity is unknown.

The receptor was isolated from an adult who received the AZD1222 COVID-19 vaccine. Sample: peripheral blood, taken 28 days after the second AZD1222 dose.

The CDR3 loop is CASSPTSGDTQYF. CDR3 DNA sequence: TGTGCCAGCTCACCCACTTCAGGGGATACGCAGTATTTT. V gene TRBV18 combines with J gene TRBJ2-3; D possibly corresponds to TRBD1 (5 bases). The CDR3 spans 13 residues. Germline CDR1 and CDR2: KGHSH and LQKENI. Trimming shortened V by 3 bases and J by 6 bases, and 10 bases separated the two germline ends.